This is a list of T cell receptor beta chains from one sample in a study of T-cell reconstitution after alpha-beta-depleted transplantation in children. TCRdb re-called the PCR reads through MiXCR, storing one row per CDR3 protein. The sample holds more than 300,000 distinct CDR3 sequences; about a sixth are singletons and the top ten take around 38%. Sequencing used PBMCs, mostly from graft donor cells, obtained 360 days after TCRalphabeta/CD19-depleted stem cell transplant. These receptors originate from a male patient aged 2-10 years who had a stem cell transplant for acute lymphoblastic leukemia, so the T cells may come from the graft donor. Both conserved end residues are part of each CDR3. The D gene is left open where the match is weak. Clone size is given for some rows only: seen once, a few or many times, or a class if the clone is expanded.

j_gene | d_gene | abundance | v_gene | CDR3nt | CDR3aa
TRBJ2-7 | TRBD2 | few | TRBV28 | TGTGCCAGCAGTGGGGGAGGGTCCGCCTACGAGCAGTACTTC | CASSGGGSAYEQYF
TRBJ2-2 | . | many | TRBV4-1 | TGCGCCAGCAGCTGGCTAGGGAACACCGGGGAGCTGTTTTTT | CASSWLGNTGELFF
TRBJ2-3 | . | few | TRBV4-2 | TGTGCCAGCTCCCACCTTGAACTAGTCACCGATACGCAGTATTTT | CASSHLELVTDTQYF
TRBJ2-7 | . | . | TRBV20-1 | TGCAGTGCTAGTGTCAGGGGCTCCTACGAGCAGTACTTC | CSASVRGSYEQYF
TRBJ2-2 | . | . | TRBV6-2/TRBV6-3 | TGTGCCAGCAGTTACTCCCTTCAAAGTACCGGGGAGCTGTTTTTT | CASSYSLQSTGELFF
TRBJ1-4 | . | . | TRBV5-5 | TGTGCCAGCAGCTGGCGAGGTGCTAATGAAAAACTGTTTTTT | CASSWRGANEKLFF
TRBJ2-2 | TRBD2 | . | TRBV7-8 | TGTGCCAGCAGCCCCGCCCCGGGACTAGCGGTCCTCACCGGGGAGCTGTTTTTT | CASSPAPGLAVLTGELFF
TRBJ2-7 | . | . | TRBV4-3 | TGCGCCAGCAGCCCTTTAGGCAGTTTTCCCTACGAGCAGTACTTC | CASSPLGSFPYEQYF
TRBJ2-1 | . | . | TRBV5-1 | TGCGCCAGCAGCTTGGGGTCGGGGAATGAGCAGTTCTTC | CASSLGSGNEQFF
TRBJ2-7 | . | . | TRBV4-3 | TGCGCCAGCAGCCAAGCCAGGGGTTTGGGCGGCGAGCAGTACTTC | CASSQARGLGGEQYF
TRBJ2-1 | . | few | TRBV4-1 | TGCGCCAGCAGCCAAACCACTGAGCAGTTCTTC | CASSQTTEQFF
TRBJ2-5 | . | few | TRBV25-1 | TGTGCCAGCGTAGGGGAGACCCAGTACTTC | CASVGETQYF
TRBJ2-5 | . | . | TRBV7-2 | TGTGCCAGCAGCTTAGAGGGCTGGGGGACCCAGTACTTC | CASSLEGWGTQYF
TRBJ2-1 | TRBD2 | . | TRBV10-3 | TGTGCCATCAGTGACCGTGCGGGAGCCTCCTACAATGAGCAGTTCTTC | CAISDRAGASYNEQFF
TRBJ2-3 | . | . | TRBV6-2/TRBV6-3 | TGTGCCAGCAGTCCTAGGGGGCACGGGAGCTCCCAGGCCAGTACAGATACGCAGTATTTT | CASSPRGHGSSQASTDTQYF
TRBJ2-5 | . | . | TRBV12-3/TRBV12-4 | TGTGCCAGCAGTTTATTCAGGGAGGCAGAGACCCAGTACTTC | CASSLFREAETQYF
TRBJ2-6 | . | . | TRBV12-3/TRBV12-4 | TGTGCCAGCAGTCGTTATAGCTCTGGGGCCAACGTCCTGACTTTC | CASSRYSSGANVLTF
TRBJ2-3 | . | few | TRBV5-6 | TGTGCCAGCAGCTTGGTGGCCAGGGATACGCAGTATTTT | CASSLVARDTQYF
TRBJ2-1 | . | few | TRBV7-8 | TGTGCCAGCAGCTTTGTGGCGGATTACTTTTATGGGCAGTTCTTC | CASSFVADYFYGQFF
TRBJ1-1 | TRBD1 | few | TRBV20-1 | TGCAGTGCTAGGAGACAGGGTGGAGTGATTGAAGCTTTCTTT | CSARRQGGVIEAFF
TRBJ1-5 | . | . | TRBV6-1 | TGTGCCAGCAACGACCAGGGTCCTGGACAGCCCCAGCATTTT | CASNDQGPGQPQHF
TRBJ2-6 | TRBD1 | . | TRBV7-3 | TGTGCCAGCAGCTTACTACCAACAGGGGTGGAGTTCTCTGGGGCCAACGTCCTGACTTTC | CASSLLPTGVEFSGANVLTF
TRBJ2-5 | . | few | TRBV7-2 | TGTGCCAGCAGCTTACGGATGGGCAGGGGGGGAGAGACCCAGTACTTC | CASSLRMGRGGETQYF
TRBJ2-7 | TRBD2 | few | TRBV30 | TGTGCCTGGACTTTAGCGGGAGGGCTAAGGAATTACGAGCAGTACTTC | CAWTLAGGLRNYEQYF
TRBJ2-7 | . | . | TRBV24-1 | TGTGCCACCAGTCACGGCTCCTACGAGCAGTACTTC | CATSHGSYEQYF
TRBJ2-1 | . | many | TRBV28 | TGTGCCAGCAGCCTCGTTGGGCTAGCTCCCCTCTACAATGAGCAGTTCTTC | CASSLVGLAPLYNEQFF
TRBJ2-1 | . | many | TRBV20-1 | TGCAGTGCTAGCTGGGATAGCTCCTACAATGAGCAGTTCTTC | CSASWDSSYNEQFF
TRBJ2-7 | . | few | TRBV5-1 | TGCGCCAGCAGCTCGGTACCGGGCCCAAGGTTGTCCTACGAGCAGTACTTC | CASSSVPGPRLSYEQYF
TRBJ1-4 | TRBD1 | . | TRBV7-8 | TGTGCCAGCAGCTTAGTAGGGACAGGCGCTGAAAAACTGTTTTTT | CASSLVGTGAEKLFF
TRBJ1-2 | . | . | TRBV9 | TGTGCCAGCGAGGACAGCTACTATGGCTACACCTTC | CASEDSYYGYTF
TRBJ2-3 | . | few | TRBV24-1 | TGTGCCACCAGTGCCCCGACGGATTTCACAGATACGCAGTATTTT | CATSAPTDFTDTQYF
TRBJ2-3 | . | many | TRBV6-5 | TGTGCCAGCAGTTACCATTTCGACAGCACAGATACGCAGTATTTT | CASSYHFDSTDTQYF
TRBJ2-2 | TRBD2 | many | TRBV12-3/TRBV12-4 | TGTGCCAGCAGTTTCCCCAGCGGGAGCACCGGGGAGCTGTTTTTT | CASSFPSGSTGELFF
TRBJ1-3 | . | many | TRBV11-2 | TGTGCCAGCAGCCGACTGCTCTCTGGAAACACCATATATTTT | CASSRLLSGNTIYF
TRBJ2-2 | TRBD1 | many | TRBV5-1 | TGCGCCAGTTCGGCAGGGGGCTCCTGGAACACCGGGGAGCTGTTTTTT | CASSAGGSWNTGELFF
TRBJ2-1 | TRBD2 | . | TRBV10-3 | TGTGCCTTCAGTTTTCGGGGACTAGCGGGAGGTAGGACCTACAATGAGCAGTTCTTC | CAFSFRGLAGGRTYNEQFF
TRBJ2-7 | TRBD2 | few | TRBV18 | TGTGCCAGCTCACCAGCTAGCGGGAGTTTAAACGAGCAGTACTTC | CASSPASGSLNEQYF
TRBJ2-3 | TRBD1 | few | TRBV24-1 | TGTGCCACCAGTGATTCCGGACAGGGCGCAGATACGCAGTATTTT | CATSDSGQGADTQYF
TRBJ1-1 | . | few | TRBV20-1 | TGCAGTGCTAGATCGACCAGGGGTCCTGAAGCTTTCTTT | CSARSTRGPEAFF
TRBJ2-3 | . | few | TRBV7-3 | TGTGCCAGCAGTTACTTCGGGGCAGATACGCAGTATTTT | CASSYFGADTQYF
TRBJ2-1 | . | many | TRBV7-2 | TGTGCCAGCAGCTTGAGCGGGACATACAATGAGCAGTTCTTC | CASSLSGTYNEQFF
TRBJ2-1 | TRBD2 | few | TRBV9 | TGTGCCAGCAGCGTAGCTGGGACTAGCGGGAGTAATGAGCAGTTCTTC | CASSVAGTSGSNEQFF
TRBJ2-3 | TRBD1 | many | TRBV27 | TGTGCCAGCTCACCCAGGACAGGGGATCCAGATACGCAGTATTTT | CASSPRTGDPDTQYF
TRBJ2-3 | TRBD2 | few | TRBV11-1 | TGTGCCAGCAGCCCTCGACTAGCGGGAGTTGTTCTAGCCACAGATACGCAGTATTTT | CASSPRLAGVVLATDTQYF
TRBJ2-7 | . | few | TRBV30 | TGTGCCTGGAGGACACAGGGAAACCCCTACGAGCAGTACTTC | CAWRTQGNPYEQYF
TRBJ1-5 | . | . | TRBV12-3/TRBV12-4 | TGTGCCAGCAGTCGGACCGGCTTCGGGCAGCCCCAGCATTTT | CASSRTGFGQPQHF
TRBJ1-5 | . | . | TRBV5-1 | TGCGCCAGCAGCTTGGGGGCAGGAGGCAATCAGCCCCAGCATTTT | CASSLGAGGNQPQHF